In its sample, the clone carrying this T cell receptor beta chain was seen many times. Its antigen is currently unknown. Attachment of unique molecular identifiers to individual cDNA molecules was performed. A single record per CDR3 protein comes from TCRdb applying MiXCR to the 5' RACE reads. This sample has tens of thousands of distinct CDR3 sequences, with approximately 5.2% found just once. The data were taken from a study of early T cells in non-severe SARS-CoV-2 infection. Germline lookup yields CDR1 MNHEY and CDR2 SVGEGT. The CDR3 has 16 amino acids. Losses at the gene ends were 5 bases for V and 10 bases for J; bases not matched to a gene: 13. Whole-study findings and limits: Database matching using VDJdb favored anti-spike CD8 responses, with private and CD4 specificities left missing.

This TCR was recovered from an adult who was a healthcare worker with PCR-confirmed SARS-CoV-2 infection or an uninfected control (not recorded which). The genes are TRBV6-2 or TRBV6-3 and TRBJ2-1; 11 bases fit TRBD2. The sample was whole blood. Here the CDR3 reads CASSPRGSGRASEQFF. The DNA for the CDR3 is TGTGCCAGCAGTCCTCGTGGTAGCGGGAGGGCTTCGGAGCAGTTCTTC.